These 30 T cell receptor beta chains came from one sample sequenced in a study of patients and donors after allogeneic stem cell transplantation. A single record per CDR3 protein comes from TCRdb applying MiXCR to the RT-PCR reads. The table lists about 960,000 distinct CDR3 sequences, 18% of them singletons. Material for sequencing was blood, either unsorted or a sorted T cell fraction (not recorded which). The origin of the receptors is a human donor who was either an allogeneic HSCT recipient or a stem cell or donor lymphocyte infusion donor (not recorded which). It is not recorded whose cells these are; they may come from a transplant donor.

This clonotype has only a few counts. The chain carries TRBV4-1 and TRBJ2-4, with 7 bases lining up with TRBD1. The CDR3 is 18 residues long. J gave up 0 bases and V 6 bases, and 14 bases lay outside the gene matches. The V gene's germline CDR1 is MGHRA and CDR2 YSYEKL. The CDR3 sequence is CASRGDRLAPLAKNIQYF. CDR3 nucleotide sequence: TGCGCCAGCAGGGGGGACAGATTAGCTCCTCTAGCCAAAAACATTCAGTACTTC.

This clonotype was counted between two and nine times. The chain joins TRBV24-1 to TRBJ2-5; D call uncertain. This CDR3 region has 12 residues. Trimming pared 1 base from V and 4 bases from J, leaving 3 bases between. In germline, CDR1 is KGHDR, CDR2 SFDVKD. The CDR3 bases are TGTGCCACCAGTGATTTTTCAGAGACCCAGTACTTC. Amino acid sequence: CATSDFSETQYF.

This chain joins TRBV4-2 and TRBJ2-2; 14 nucleotides agree with TRBD2. The CDR3 has 16 residues. The junction had 4 bases not matched to a gene; V was cut back by 4 bases and J by 6 bases. CDR1 is LGHNA, CDR2 YNFKEQ, per germline. The CDR3 DNA sequence: TGTGCCAGCAGCCCCACGACTAGCGGGGGGGCCGGGGAGCTGTTTTTT. This sequence encodes CASSPTTSGGAGELFF.

The chain carries TRBV13 and TRBJ1-1; D may be TRBD1 (6 bases). Germline CDR1 is PRHDT and CDR2 is FYEKMQ (reference sequence). The CDR3 is 14 residues long. Trimming removed 5 bases at V and 6 bases at J, with 16 bases between. The CDR3, as DNA: TGTGCCAGCAGCGCCTACAGGGATCCGGCTGAAGCTTTCTTT. It translates to CASSAYRDPAEAFF. Based on the CDR3 plus reference TRBV13 and TRBJ1-1, the full variable domain is AAGVIQSPRHLIKEKRETATLKCYPIPRHDTVYWYQQGPGQDPQFLISFYEKMQSDKGSIPDRFSAQQFSDYHSELNMSSLELGDSALYFCASSAYRDPAEAFFGQGTRLTVV.

This clonotype has only a few counts. The chain joins TRBV21-1 to TRBJ2-7; TRBD1, the D gene given by the table, was not confirmed from the DNA. TRBV21-1 is designated a pseudogene. The CDR3 extends over 18 amino acids. CDR3 region: CASSKSQQGATASYEQYF. DNA for the CDR3: TGTGCCAGCAGCAAATCTCAACAGGGGGCCACCGCCTCCTACGAGCAGTACTTC.

The J gene is TRBJ1-6, the V gene TRBV12-3 or TRBV12-4; TRBD1 is a possible D gene (5 bases). This CDR3 comprises 14 residues. Trimming removed 6 bases from V and 8 bases from J, with 14 bases in between. The CDR3: CASRPGGVHSPLHF. CDR3 DNA: TGTGCCAGCAGACCCGGGGGGGTCCATTCACCCCTCCACTTT.

The sample holds many counts of this clonotype. The chain employs TRBV29-1 and TRBJ2-7; D remains ambiguous. CDR1 and CDR2 from the germline V gene are SQVTM and ANQGSEA. This CDR3 has 13 residues. Trimming pared 4 bases from V and 5 bases from J, leaving 15 bases between. The CDR3 coding sequence is TGCAGCGTTGGGACCGGGTCTAAGGACGAGCAGTACTTC. This gives the protein CSVGTGSKDEQYF.

The genes are TRBV6-5 and TRBJ2-7; TRBD1 might be the D (6 bases). Germline lookup yields CDR1 MNHEY and CDR2 SVGAGI. Trimming took off 2 bases at V and 4 bases at J, with 9 bases between the two ends. CDR3 length: 13 residues. Written as DNA, the CDR3 is TGTGCCAGCAGTTACGCCACAGGGTACGAGCAGTACTTC. Its translation: CASSYATGYEQYF.

The gene calls are TRBV7-6 and TRBJ2-1; tentatively, D is TRBD2 (6 bases). V was cut by 4 bases and J by 0 bases, with 10 bases left in between. Germline-derived CDR1 and CDR2 are SGHVS and FNYEAQ. CDR3 length: 15 residues. CDR3 amino acids: CASSSRESSYNEQFF. For the CDR3, the DNA is TGTGCCAGCAGCTCCCGGGAGAGCTCCTACAATGAGCAGTTCTTC.

A few counts support this clonotype. V usage is TRBV6-1 and J usage is TRBJ2-1; 11 bases are shared with TRBD2. V shed 6 bases, J shed 3 bases, and the junction held 4 bases outside the gene matches. Germline V gene lookup returns CDR1 MNHNS and CDR2 SASEGT. The CDR3 covers 15 residues. The CDR3 region is CASRGTSGGYNEQFF. The CDR3 DNA follows: TGTGCCAGCAGGGGAACTAGCGGGGGCTACAATGAGCAGTTCTTC.

The rearrangement joins TRBV5-1 to TRBJ2-7; unclear D gene. The CDR3 consists of 13 residues. Germline V gene data show CDR1 as SGHRS and CDR2 as YFSETQ. V lost 6 bases to trimming and J lost 0 bases, with 10 bases between them. CDR3 residues: CASTLESSYEQYF. The CDR3 coding sequence is TGCGCCAGCACACTCGAGAGCTCCTACGAGCAGTACTTC.

The chain uses TRBV24-1 and TRBJ2-7, with 10 bases identical to TRBD1. This CDR3 is 15 amino acids long. Germline-derived CDR1 and CDR2 are KGHDR and SFDVKD. V lost 7 bases to trimming and J lost 2 bases; unmatched junction nucleotides: 7. The CDR3 region is CATRYPGTGAYEQYF. The CDR3 DNA reads TGTGCCACCAGATATCCCGGGACAGGGGCCTACGAGCAGTACTTC.

V usage is TRBV6-1 and J usage is TRBJ2-7, with D perhaps being TRBD1 or TRBD2 (5 bases each). CDR3 size: 14 residues. Germline V gene sequence: CDR1 MNHNS, CDR2 SASEGT. V was trimmed by 8 bases and J by 9 bases, leaving 23 bases between them. CDR3 DNA sequence: TGTGCCAGCCAATTCCGGGACGGACACGACGGGCAGTACTTC. This sequence encodes CASQFRDGHDGQYF.

This chain joins TRBV25-1 and TRBJ1-2; D ambiguous. V lost 3 bases, J lost 2 bases, and 13 bases lay in between. This CDR3 comprises 15 residues. Germline CDR1 reads MGHDK; CDR2 reads SYGVNS. The CDR3 DNA follows: TGTGCCAGCAGTGATATGCGGAAACCGAACTATGGCTACACCTTC. Translating gives CASSDMRKPNYGYTF.

The J gene is TRBJ1-5, the V gene TRBV3-1; a weak D match, TRBD1 (5 bases). CDR1 is LGHDT and CDR2 is YNNKEL in the germline V gene (reference sequence). This CDR3 has 14 residues. V dropped 4 bases and J dropped 3 bases, with 10 bases sitting between them. In DNA form, the CDR3 reads TGTGCCAGCAGCCGTCAGGGCTACAATCAGCCCCAGCATTTT. Translating gives CASSRQGYNQPQHF.

The CDR3 here is CASRLDLRTPNTGELFF. CDR3 DNA sequence: TGTGCCAGCAGATTGGACCTCCGGACTCCGAACACCGGGGAGCTGTTTTTT. The chain links TRBV12-3 or TRBV12-4 to TRBJ2-2, with D possibly being TRBD2 (5 bases). V shed 6 bases and J shed 0 bases, with 17 bases lying between them. The CDR3 contains 17 residues.

This clonotype was observed a handful of times. The chain employs TRBV20-1 and TRBJ2-2, with D unresolved. Germline lookup yields CDR1 DFQATT and CDR2 SNEGSKA (reference sequence). This CDR3 is built from 14 residues. The V end was cut by 0 bases, the J end by 7 bases, with 12 bases between. In nucleotides, the CDR3 is TGCAGTGCTAGAGACGAGTTGGTGGGCGGGGAGCTGTTTTTT. This encodes CSARDELVGGELFF.

This clonotype was observed a few times. This chain connects TRBV6-5 to TRBJ1-2; D perhaps matches TRBD1 (5 bases). V gave up 8 bases and J gave up 4 bases, with 8 bases separating them. The CDR3 extends over 11 amino acids. Germline V gene data show CDR1 as MNHEY and CDR2 as SVGAGI. The CDR3 region is CASRGGYGYTF. CDR3 coding DNA: TGTGCCAGCCGGGGCGGCTATGGCTACACCTTC.

The rearrangement links TRBV6-5 to TRBJ2-1, with TRBD2 identical over 7 bases. CDR3 length equals 16 residues. In germline, CDR1 is MNHEY, CDR2 SVGAGI. V dropped 0 bases and J dropped 4; count of bases not matched to a gene: 6. The CDR3 reads CASSYSSSGAYNEQFF. The CDR3 region has the DNA TGTGCCAGCAGTTACTCGTCTAGCGGAGCTTACAATGAGCAGTTCTTC.

The gene calls are TRBV7-9 and TRBJ1-2, with 8 bases aligning to TRBD1. With 3 bases clipped from V and 2 bases from J, the junction kept 5 bases outside the gene matches. This CDR3 comprises 15 residues. Germline values: CDR1 SEHNR, CDR2 FQNEAQ (reference sequence). CDR3 nucleotide sequence: TGTGCCAGCAGCTTGTGGACAGGGTCCAACTATGGCTACACCTTC. This gives the protein CASSLWTGSNYGYTF.

This rearrangement joins TRBV6-5 to TRBJ2-7; 10 nucleotides agree with TRBD1. This CDR3 has 16 residues. With V trimmed by 0 bases and J by 8 bases, 10 bases remained unmatched. Per the germline V gene, CDR1 is MNHEY and CDR2 is SVGAGI. CDR3 nucleotide sequence: TGTGCCAGCAGTTACTCCCAGGGGACAGGGGCTGGGAAGCAGTACTTC. Encoded protein: CASSYSQGTGAGKQYF.

This clonotype occurred a few times. V usage is TRBV5-6 and J usage is TRBJ2-1, with 8 bases that match TRBD1. The CDR3 runs 16 residues. Unmatched junction bases numbered 5, after V lost 1 base and J lost 2 bases. Germline CDR1 and CDR2: SGHDT and YYEEEE. The CDR3 region has the DNA TGTGCCAGCAGCTTGACCGGACAGGGAGCCTACAATGAGCAGTTCTTC. Protein: CASSLTGQGAYNEQFF. The whole variable domain, remainder taken from reference TRBV5-6 and TRBJ2-1, is DAGVTQSPTHLIKTRGQQVTLRCSPKSGHDTVSWYQQALGQGPQFIFQYYEEEERQRGNFPDRFSGHQFPNYSSELNVNALLLGDSALYLCASSLTGQGAYNEQFFGPGTRLTVL.

This chain uses TRBV20-1 with TRBJ1-1; D perhaps matches TRBD1 (6 bases). V was trimmed by 3 bases and J by 1 base, leaving 12 bases between them. The CDR3 is 14 amino acids. Looked up from germline, CDR1 is DFQATT and CDR2 is SNEGSKA (reference sequence). Written as DNA, the CDR3 is TGCAGTGCTAGCCCCGGGACACAGAACACTGAAGCTTTCTTT. Translated: CSASPGTQNTEAFF.

The chain links TRBV2 to TRBJ2-6, with no clear D. Trimming took off 6 bases at V and 3 bases at J, with 12 bases between the two ends. Looked up from germline, CDR1 is SNHLY and CDR2 is FYNNEI. The CDR3 totals 15 residues. In DNA, the CDR3 is TGTGCCAGCAGCCATATCGTTCTTGGGGCCAACGTCCTGACTTTC. The encoded protein is CASSHIVLGANVLTF. Full variable domain (rest looked up from reference TRBV2 and TRBJ2-6): EPEVTQTPSHQVTQMGQEVILRCVPISNHLYFYWYRQILGQKVEFLVSFYNNEISEKSEIFDDQFSVERPDGSNFTLKIRSTKLEDSAMYFCASSHIVLGANVLTFGAGSRLTVL.

This clonotype was seen a handful of times. This chain uses TRBV4-3 with TRBJ1-2, with D perhaps TRBD1 (5 bases). V lost 4 bases to trimming and J lost 3 bases, with 18 bases between them. There are 16 residues in the CDR3. In germline, CDR1 is LGHNA, CDR2 YSLEER. This CDR3 is CASSPSGGKEYYGYTF. CDR3 nucleotides: TGCGCCAGCAGCCCGAGTGGGGGGAAGGAGTACTATGGCTACACCTTC.

The gene calls are TRBV6-1 and TRBJ1-2; D possibly corresponds to TRBD1 (5 bases). With 7 bases removed from V and 8 bases from J, the gap between germline ends came to 20 bases. CDR3 length: 14 residues. The germline gives CDR1 MNHNS, CDR2 SASEGT. In DNA, the CDR3 is TGTGCCAGCACCCAAACCAGTGGGGGGGGAGGCTACACCTTC. As protein: CASTQTSGGGGYTF.

The sample holds a few counts of this clonotype. CDR3 nucleotide sequence: TGTGCCAGCAGTTCCCGGCCTGATCCCACTGGAAACACCATATATTTT. Protein: CASSSRPDPTGNTIYF. The V call is TRBV6-7, the J call TRBJ1-3; no clear D. TRBV6-7 is labeled an ORF, and its function is uncertain. Deletions cut 4 bases from V and 2 bases from J, with 15 bases between. The CDR3 runs to 16 residues.

The sample holds a few counts of this clonotype. The CDR3 region has the DNA TGCAGTGCTAGAGATACGGACAGCATCTCCTACAATGAGCAGTTCTTC. Encoded protein: CSARDTDSISYNEQFF. The rearrangement links TRBV20-1 to TRBJ2-1; perhaps TRBD1 as D (6 bases). CDR1 is DFQATT, CDR2 SNEGSKA, per germline (reference sequence). V dropped 0 bases and J dropped 0 bases, with 12 bases sitting between them. The CDR3 length is 16 residues.

The chain combines TRBV7-7 with TRBJ2-5; 7 positions agree with TRBD1. The CDR3 length is 13 residues. Losses at the gene ends were 5 bases for V and 8 bases for J; bases not matched to a gene: 8. CDR1 and CDR2 (germline): SSHAT, FNYEAQ (reference sequence). The CDR3 region has the DNA TGTGCCAGCAGCCTGGGGACAGAGAAAACCCAGTACTTC. This translates into CASSLGTEKTQYF.

This clonotype has a handful of counts. The DNA for the CDR3 is TGCAGTGCTAGAGATGTCGGTTCGCTTACCGATGAGCAGTTCTTC. The encoded protein is CSARDVGSLTDEQFF. This chain connects TRBV20-1 to TRBJ2-1; D remains ambiguous. Germline V gene lookup returns CDR1 DFQATT and CDR2 SNEGSKA (reference sequence). V gave up 0 bases and J gave up 8 bases, with 17 bases separating them. The CDR3 is made up of 15 amino acids.